This T cell receptor beta chain was captured by sequencing in a study of long-term antiretroviral therapy in people with HIV. Trimming took 6 bases from V and 2 from J, leaving 10 bases between them. Germline assignment: CDR1 MDHEN and CDR2 SYDVKM. The CDR3 is 13 residues long. It was version v3.0 of the immunoSEQ assay that was run at survey level. Assay: immunoSEQ multiplex PCR; the TCRdb copy retains only in-frame clones and omits some. The table has about 24,000 clones, about 95% seen once; the top ten hold 2.2%. Whole-study results and caveats: Missing from the dataset were any data on ART adherence, viral resistance or therapy changes.

Concerning this clone itself: Its target is not known.

The sequence derives from a woman aged 45-60 years with HIV. This sequence joins TRBV28 and TRBJ2-5; a weak D match, TRBD1 (5 bases). This specimen was unsorted PBMCs, taken around 5 years after starting antiretroviral therapy. CDR3 sequence (DNA): TGTGCCAGCAGCCTATCAGGGCAAGAGACCCAGTACTTC. Protein product: CASSLSGQETQYF.